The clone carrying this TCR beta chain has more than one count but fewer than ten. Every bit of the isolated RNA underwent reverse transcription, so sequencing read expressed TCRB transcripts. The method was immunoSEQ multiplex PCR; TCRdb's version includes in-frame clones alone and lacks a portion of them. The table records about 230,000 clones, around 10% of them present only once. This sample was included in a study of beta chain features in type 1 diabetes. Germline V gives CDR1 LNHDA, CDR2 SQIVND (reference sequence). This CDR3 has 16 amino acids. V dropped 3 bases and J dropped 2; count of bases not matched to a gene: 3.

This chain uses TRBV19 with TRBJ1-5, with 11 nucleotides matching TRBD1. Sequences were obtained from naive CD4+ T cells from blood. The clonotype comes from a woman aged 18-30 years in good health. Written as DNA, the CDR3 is TGTGCCAGTAGTATGGACAGGGGGCCTGGCAATCAGCCCCAGCATTTT. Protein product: CASSMDRGPGNQPQHF.